What follows are 27 T cell receptor beta chains derived from one specimen sequenced in a study of CD8+ T cells in alopecia areata. RNA was isolated and reverse transcribed to cDNA, the sequencing template. Sequenced by immunoSEQ multiplex PCR; TCRdb stores in-frame clones only, minus some. Counted here are 60,000 to 85,000 clones, around 30% occurring once; the ten biggest clones make up about 15%. The treatment was: oral pan-JAK inhibitor, 5-10 mg twice daily. The specimen comprised CD8+ T cells sorted from blood, sampled at week 4, from a patient treated with tofacitinib. These receptors were collected from a human donor with alopecia areata.

The V gene is TRBV4-1, the J gene TRBJ2-1, with 9 bases matching TRBD1. The CDR3 totals 16 residues. Per the germline V gene, CDR1 is MGHRA and CDR2 is YSYEKL. V was pared by 0 bases and J by 6 bases, with 6 bases of the junction left unmatched. The CDR3 spells CASSQDLGQGFNEQFF. The CDR3, as DNA: TGCGCCAGCAGCCAAGATCTGGGACAGGGCTTCAATGAGCAGTTCTTC.

This clone was picked up many times. The chain combines TRBV4-1 with TRBJ2-1, with D possibly called TRBD1 or TRBD2 (5 bases each). Germline assignment: CDR1 MGHRA and CDR2 YSYEKL. Trimming left V 3 bases short and J 8 bases short, with 14 bases between. CDR3 size: 14 residues. CDR3 nucleotide sequence: TGCGCCAGCAGCCAGGGACGGCCAGGCGATGAGCAGTTCTTC. The encoded protein is CASSQGRPGDEQFF.

The J gene is TRBJ2-1, the V gene TRBV7-9; 7 bases match TRBD1. Germline V gene data show CDR1 as SEHNR and CDR2 as FQNEAQ (reference sequence). With 5 bases clipped from V and 3 bases from J, the junction kept 10 bases outside the gene matches. This CDR3 comprises 16 residues. CDR3 amino acids: CASSPKQGSFYNEQFF. CDR3 coding DNA: TGTGCCAGCAGCCCAAAACAGGGGTCTTTCTACAATGAGCAGTTCTTC.

This clone was seen a handful of times. J is TRBJ2-7 and V is TRBV29-1; D call uncertain. There are 14 residues in the CDR3. The germline V gene has CDR1 SQVTM and CDR2 ANQGSEA. V lost 3 bases and J 3 bases, leaving 15 bases between the germline ends. The CDR3 sequence: CSVEGLDENYEQYF. In nucleotides, the CDR3 is TGCAGCGTTGAGGGATTGGACGAAAACTACGAGCAGTACTTC.

The V and J genes are TRBV14 and TRBJ1-2, with D uncertain. This CDR3 comprises 13 residues. Germline loops: CDR1 SGHDN, CDR2 FVKESK. Trimming shortened V by 2 bases and J by 4 bases, and 8 bases separated the two germline ends. CDR3 residues: CASSQQASYGYTF. The CDR3 region has the DNA TGTGCCAGCAGCCAACAGGCTAGCTATGGCTACACCTTC.

The gene calls are TRBV4-2 and TRBJ2-2; 9 bases match TRBD2. V gave up 5 bases and J gave up 3 bases; unmatched junction bases: 7. Germline V lookup: CDR1 LGHNA, CDR2 YNFKEQ. This CDR3 is built from 16 residues. This CDR3 is CASSYSSGSDTGELFF. In nucleotides, the CDR3 is TGTGCCAGCAGCTACAGTAGCGGGAGCGACACCGGGGAGCTGTTTTTT.

This clone has only one observation. The V call is TRBV29-1, the J call TRBJ2-5; 10 bases are a match to TRBD1. The J segment lost 7 bases and the V segment lost 7 bases, leaving 9 bases of the junction unmatched. This CDR3 comprises 13 residues. Germline V gene sequence: CDR1 SQVTM, CDR2 ANQGSEA. Here the CDR3 DNA reads TGCAGCGGTACCGGGACAGGGGATCCGACCCAGTACTTC. Translating gives CSGTGTGDPTQYF.

This clone occurred a few times. The chain combines TRBV27 with TRBJ1-5; D is undetermined. The CDR3 length is 14 residues. V was pared by 6 bases and J by 4 bases, with 13 bases between. Germline V CDR1 and CDR2: MNHEY, SMNVEV (reference sequence). CDR3 loop: CASRPTSHNQPQHF. CDR3 nucleotides: TGTGCCAGCAGACCTACATCTCATAATCAGCCCCAGCATTTT.

This clone was detected a few times. The rearrangement uses TRBV29-1 and TRBJ1-2; maybe TRBD1 (5 bases). Trimming removed 7 bases from V and 7 bases from J, with 13 bases in between. The length of the CDR3 is 11 residues. CDR1 and CDR2 (germline): SQVTM, ANQGSEA. The CDR3 DNA follows: TGCAGCGCTATCCAGGGACCTGGCTACACCTTC. Amino acid sequence: CSAIQGPGYTF.

This clone was seen just once. The V gene is TRBV29-1, the J gene TRBJ1-2, with 9 bases matching TRBD1. The CDR3 covers 15 residues. V dropped 5 bases and J dropped 8; count of bases not matched to a gene: 15. Germline V gene sequence: CDR1 SQVTM, CDR2 ANQGSEA. CDR3 amino acids: CSVTTGGTVGKGYTF. The CDR3 DNA follows: TGCAGCGTTACAACAGGGGGCACGGTTGGCAAAGGCTACACCTTC.

This clone is termed medium-sized. The chain carries TRBV5-4 and TRBJ2-1; 7 bases are shared with TRBD2. This CDR3 comprises 16 residues. Trimming removed 5 bases from V and 4 bases from J; junction bases left unmatched: 12. The germline CDR1 and CDR2 sequences are SGHNT and YYREEE (reference sequence). CDR3 region: CASRETAGALYNEQFF. CDR3 in DNA: TGTGCCAGCAGGGAAACGGCGGGAGCACTATACAATGAGCAGTTCTTC.

This clone was observed a handful of times. The rearrangement links TRBV27 to TRBJ1-2, with 7 bases aligning to TRBD1. The CDR3 is 14 residues long. J gave up 7 bases and V 6 bases, and 11 bases lay outside the gene matches. Germline V gene data show CDR1 as MNHEY and CDR2 as SMNVEV (reference sequence). CDR3 residues: CASRISEQGVGYTF. CDR3 nucleotide sequence: TGTGCCAGCAGAATCTCTGAGCAGGGGGTTGGCTACACCTTC.

This clone was seen a few times. The chain carries TRBV15 and TRBJ2-2, with D unclear. Trimming left V 0 bases short and J 6 bases short, with 11 bases between. The CDR3 is 15 residues long. The germline CDR1 and CDR2 sequences are LNHNV and YYDKDF (reference sequence). The CDR3: CATSRDARLAGELFF. The DNA of the CDR3 is TGTGCCACCAGCAGAGATGCTAGATTAGCCGGGGAGCTGTTTTTT.

The rearrangement links TRBV5-1 to TRBJ1-1; 7 nucleotides match TRBD1. The CDR3 contains 17 residues. The germline CDR1 and CDR2 sequences are SGHRS and YFSETQ. The V and J ends lost 3 bases and 0 bases, in that order; junction bases with no gene match: 11. CDR3 amino acids: CASSSDVEGALNTEAFF. The CDR3 DNA is TGCGCCAGCAGCTCCGACGTGGAGGGGGCTCTGAACACTGAAGCTTTCTTT.

This chain links TRBV6-5 with TRBJ2-6, with no clear D. This CDR3 contains 12 residues. CDR1 and CDR2 (germline): MNHEY, SVGAGI. Trimming shortened V by 10 bases and J by 0 bases, and 4 bases separated the two germline ends. The CDR3 DNA reads TGTGCCACCGCCTCTGGGGCCAACGTCCTGACTTTC. This sequence encodes CATASGANVLTF.

The chain joins TRBV6-6 to TRBJ2-1; tentatively, D is TRBD2 (6 bases). CDR1 and CDR2 from the germline V gene are MNHNY and SVGAGI (reference sequence). CDR3 length equals 12 residues. V lost 4 bases and J lost 9, with 10 bases in between. The CDR3 loop reads CASSSGVVEQFF. CDR3 sequence (DNA): TGTGCCAGCAGTTCGGGAGTAGTTGAGCAGTTCTTC.

The chain has TRBV7-2 and TRBJ2-5, with D unresolved. Germline lookup yields CDR1 SGHTA and CDR2 FQGNSA. The CDR3 has 15 amino acids. Between the trimmed V and J ends, which lost 0 bases and 4 bases, there was a span of 12 bases. The CDR3 nucleotides read TGTGCCAGCAGCTTAGCGCGGCAGACGGGAGAGACCCAGTACTTC. Amino acid sequence: CASSLARQTGETQYF. The full variable domain, completed using reference TRBV7-2 and TRBJ2-5, is GAGVSQSPSNKVTEKGKDVELRCDPISGHTALYWYRQSLGQGLEFLIYFQGNSAPDKSGLPSDRFSAERTGGSVSTLTIQRTQQEDSAVYLCASSLARQTGETQYFGPGTRLLVL.

The chain has TRBV30 and TRBJ2-7, with TRBD2 identical over 10 bases. V trimming: 2 bases; J trimming: 7 bases; junction bases outside the gene matches: 5. The CDR3 spans 13 residues. CDR1 and CDR2 (germline): GTSNPN, SVGIG (reference sequence). CDR3 DNA sequence: TGTGCCTGGAGTCTCTCTAGCGGGAGTGAGCAGTACTTC. The encoded protein is CAWSLSSGSEQYF. Variable domain in full (rest from reference TRBV30 and TRBJ2-7): SQTIHQWPATLVQPVGSPLSLECTVEGTSNPNLYWYRQAAGRGLQLLFYSVGIGQISSEVPQNLSASRPQDRQFILSSKKLLLSDSGFYLCAWSLSSGSEQYFGPGTRLTVT.

In its sample, this clone was seen a few times. The CDR3 loop is CASSFGQINTGELFF. The CDR3 DNA follows: TGTGCCAGCAGCTTCGGACAGATAAACACCGGGGAGCTGTTTTTT. The chain combines TRBV5-6 with TRBJ2-2; D is perhaps TRBD1 (6 bases). The CDR3 has 15 residues. Germline loops: CDR1 SGHDT, CDR2 YYEEEE. With 2 bases removed from V and 2 bases from J, the gap between germline ends came to 10 bases. The variable domain in full, with the rest retrieved from reference TRBV5-6 and TRBJ2-2, is DAGVTQSPTHLIKTRGQQVTLRCSPKSGHDTVSWYQQALGQGPQFIFQYYEEEERQRGNFPDRFSGHQFPNYSSELNVNALLLGDSALYLCASSFGQINTGELFFGEGSRLTVL.

The V and J genes are TRBV29-1 and TRBJ1-1; weak D call: TRBD1 (5 bases). Trimming took 1 base from V and 5 from J, leaving 11 bases between them. CDR1 is SQVTM, CDR2 ANQGSEA, per germline. This CDR3 is 13 amino acids long. The DNA for the CDR3 is TGCAGCGTTGAAGTGGCGGGGGAGACTGAAGCTTTCTTT. Amino acid sequence: CSVEVAGETEAFF. The entire variable domain, with the rest obtained from reference TRBV29-1 and TRBJ1-1, is as follows: SAVISQKPSRDICQRGTSLTIQCQVDSQVTMMFWYRQQPGQSLTLIATANQGSEATYESGFVIDKFPISRPNLTFSTLTVSNMSPEDSSIYLCSVEVAGETEAFFGQGTRLTVV.

This chain uses TRBV7-9 with TRBJ1-2; 7 nucleotides match TRBD1. The junction had 16 bases not matched to a gene; V was cut back by 6 bases and J by 6 bases. Per the germline V gene, CDR1 is SEHNR and CDR2 is FQNEAQ (reference sequence). The CDR3 consists of 16 residues. The chain's CDR3 is CASRPPGQSFEDGYTF. In DNA, the CDR3 is TGTGCCAGCAGACCACCGGGACAGTCATTTGAGGATGGCTACACCTTC.

The sample holds a few counts of this clone. J is TRBJ2-7 and V is TRBV19; D ambiguous. The ends were cut back, 1 base at V and 5 bases at J, with 6 bases in the middle. In germline, CDR1 is LNHDA, CDR2 SQIVND (reference sequence). The CDR3 runs 12 residues. The CDR3 protein is CASSIGLNEQYF. CDR3 DNA sequence: TGTGCCAGTAGTATAGGACTTAACGAGCAGTACTTC. Based on the CDR3 plus reference TRBV19 and TRBJ2-7, the full variable domain is DGGITQSPKYLFRKEGQNVTLSCEQNLNHDAMYWYRQDPGQGLRLIYYSQIVNDFQKGDIAEGYSVSREKKESFPLTVTSAQKNPTAFYLCASSIGLNEQYFGPGTRLTVT.

This clone has just a few counts. V is TRBV9 and J is TRBJ2-1; no reliable D call. V was clipped by 0 bases and J by 5 bases, with 12 bases between them. The CDR3 has 15 amino acids. CDR1 is SGDLS, CDR2 YYNGEE, per germline. This chain's CDR3 is CASSVEGNGDNEQFF. CDR3 nucleotides: TGTGCCAGCAGCGTAGAAGGGAACGGAGACAATGAGCAGTTCTTC.

This CDR3 is CASSLSGRETQYF. CDR3 in DNA: TGTGCCAGCAGCTTATCAGGGCGGGAGACCCAGTACTTC. This chain uses TRBV7-9 with TRBJ2-5, with D possibly matching TRBD1 (5 bases). V lost 2 bases to trimming and J lost 5 bases, with 9 bases between them. CDR1 SEHNR and CDR2 FQNEAQ come from the germline V gene (reference sequence). This CDR3 region has 13 residues.

This clone was observed a handful of times. The genes are TRBV19 and TRBJ2-7, with D possibly matching TRBD2 (6 bases). The CDR3 consists of 14 residues. Germline loops: CDR1 LNHDA, CDR2 SQIVND (reference sequence). V was cut by 7 bases and J by 1 base, with 14 bases left in between. CDR3 region: CASNPGGKSYEQYF. The CDR3 DNA sequence: TGTGCCAGTAATCCCGGGGGAAAATCCTACGAGCAGTACTTC.

The V and J genes are TRBV7-2 and TRBJ1-2, with a weak D call TRBD1 (5 bases). This CDR3 is 14 amino acids long. The germline V and J ends were trimmed by 5 bases and 1 base, with 11 bases remaining between them. Looked up from germline, CDR1 is SGHTA and CDR2 is FQGNSA. CDR3 in DNA: TGTGCCAGCAGCGGACTCGACAGTAACTATGGCTACACCTTC. Protein: CASSGLDSNYGYTF.

CDR3 DNA sequence: TGCGCCAGCAGCCAGGTTGCGGGAGGGCCCGGCACCGGGGAGCTGTTTTTT. Residues: CASSQVAGGPGTGELFF. V and J are TRBV4-1 and TRBJ2-2, with 9 bases that match TRBD2. J gave up 4 bases and V 3 bases, and 9 bases lay outside the gene matches. The CDR3 contains 17 residues. In germline, CDR1 is MGHRA, CDR2 YSYEKL.